One sample yielded the 30 T cell receptor beta chains listed below, sequenced in a study of T cells after yellow fever vaccination. TCRdb passed the 5' RACE reads through MiXCR, listing each CDR3 protein once. The repertoire consists of 450,000 to 550,000 distinct CDR3 sequences, with just over 20% occurring once and the leading ten covering roughly a sixth. Sequenced here: PBMCs, sampled more than 20 days after the first yellow fever vaccination. The origin of the receptors is a man between 18 and 29 years old who received the YFV17D yellow fever vaccine.

This sequence joins TRBV19 and TRBJ1-5, with D tentatively TRBD1 (5 bases). Trimming removed 4 bases from V and 7 bases from J, with 11 bases in between. This CDR3 is built from 13 residues. From germline, CDR1 is LNHDA and CDR2 SQIVND (reference sequence). The DNA of the CDR3 is TGTGCCAGTAGTACCCAGGGCAGACAGCCCCAGCATTTT. As protein: CASSTQGRQPQHF. Looking up the rest from reference TRBV19 and TRBJ1-5 gives the full variable domain: DGGITQSPKYLFRKEGQNVTLSCEQNLNHDAMYWYRQDPGQGLRLIYYSQIVNDFQKGDIAEGYSVSREKKESFPLTVTSAQKNPTAFYLCASSTQGRQPQHFGDGTRLSIL.

The V gene is TRBV6-1, the J gene TRBJ2-1, with 7 bases matching TRBD2. Germline CDR1 and CDR2: MNHNS and SASEGT. V was clipped by 7 bases and J by 8 bases; unmatched bases: 11. This CDR3 region has 14 residues. CDR3 in amino acids: CASTHKTGGDEQFF. The CDR3 coding sequence is TGTGCCAGCACCCATAAGACGGGAGGTGATGAGCAGTTCTTC.

The chain has TRBV11-2 and TRBJ2-3; TRBD2 agrees at 11 bases. The CDR3 contains 15 residues. The germline CDR1 and CDR2 sequences are SGHAT and FQNNGV. The J segment lost 3 bases and the V segment lost 7 bases, leaving 6 bases of the junction unmatched. In DNA, the CDR3 is TGTGCCAGCAATCTAGCGGGGGGTACGACAGATACGCAGTATTTT. Amino acid sequence: CASNLAGGTTDTQYF.

This chain connects TRBV5-8 to TRBJ2-7; D is uncertain. The CDR3 is 15 amino acids. V gave up 3 bases and J gave up 0 bases, with 13 bases separating them. Germline V gene data show CDR1 as SGHTS and CDR2 as YDEGEE. The chain's CDR3 is CASSYPGRFSYEQYF. For the CDR3, the DNA is TGTGCCAGCAGCTACCCCGGCCGCTTCTCCTACGAGCAGTACTTC.

There are a few counts of this clonotype. The V call is TRBV10-3, the J call TRBJ1-1; TRBD1 aligns across 7 bases. Losses at the gene ends were 5 bases for V and 1 base for J; bases not matched to a gene: 4. The CDR3 spans 14 residues. Germline V CDR1 and CDR2: ENHRY, SYGVKD. The CDR3 DNA is TGTGCCATCAGTCTGACAGGGCCGAACACTGAAGCTTTCTTT. This translates into CAISLTGPNTEAFF.

V and J are TRBV12-3 or TRBV12-4 and TRBJ1-1, with no clear D. V dropped 4 bases and J dropped 4 bases, with 13 bases sitting between them. The CDR3 sequence is 14 residues long. The CDR3 coding sequence is TGTGCCAGCAGTTCAGGCGGTGTGCCCACTGAAGCTTTCTTT. Translated, it gives CASSSGGVPTEAFF.

The sample holds a few counts of this clonotype. The V and J genes are TRBV29-1 and TRBJ1-3, with TRBD1 identical over 7 bases. The trim removed 6 bases at V and 0 bases at J, leaving 2 bases unmatched. From germline, CDR1 is SQVTM and CDR2 ANQGSEA. The length of the CDR3 is 13 residues. CDR3 protein: CSVGQSSGNTIYF. For the CDR3, the DNA is TGCAGCGTGGGACAGAGCTCTGGAAACACCATATATTTT. Variable domain in full (rest from reference TRBV29-1 and TRBJ1-3): SAVISQKPSRDICQRGTSLTIQCQVDSQVTMMFWYRQQPGQSLTLIATANQGSEATYESGFVIDKFPISRPNLTFSTLTVSNMSPEDSSIYLCSVGQSSGNTIYFGEGSWLTVV.

This clonotype was observed a single time. V gene TRBV20-1 combines with J gene TRBJ2-4; maybe TRBD2 (5 bases). Germline loops: CDR1 DFQATT, CDR2 SNEGSKA (reference sequence). The CDR3 has 14 residues. The V gene lost 6 bases and the J gene lost 7 bases, with 19 bases spanning the gap. DNA for the CDR3: TGCAGTGCCGGGAACAGAGCCCCGGAGAACATTCAGTACTTC. Translation: CSAGNRAPENIQYF.

This clonotype has just a few counts. This rearrangement joins TRBV6-2 or TRBV6-3 to TRBJ1-2; D is unclear. The CDR3 runs 11 residues. Per germline, CDR1 MNHEY and CDR2 SVGEGT. Trimming removed 4 bases at V and 11 bases at J, with 11 bases between. DNA of the CDR3: TGTGCCAGCAGTTTAACCGGCCCGTACACCTTC. This translates into CASSLTGPYTF.

This rearrangement joins TRBV6-2 or TRBV6-3 to TRBJ2-1; TRBD1 matches at 8 bases. V dropped 6 bases and J dropped 7; count of bases not matched to a gene: 8. Per the germline V gene, CDR1 is MNHEY and CDR2 is SVGEGT. The CDR3 has 14 amino acids. CDR3 sequence reads: CASSDRGGINEQFF. CDR3 coding DNA: TGTGCCAGCAGCGACAGGGGCGGGATAAATGAGCAGTTCTTC.

This sequence joins TRBV18 and TRBJ2-7; D is unclear. CDR1 is KGHSH, CDR2 LQKENI, per germline. CDR3 length equals 16 residues. Trimming pared 0 bases from V and 3 bases from J, leaving 15 bases between. CDR3 sequence (DNA): TGTGCCAGCTCACCACCGGGGTTAGGTCTTAACTACGAGCAGTACTTC. Translation gives CASSPPGLGLNYEQYF.

A few counts support this clonotype. This chain connects TRBV6-1 to TRBJ1-6; tentatively, D is TRBD1 (5 bases). V lost 5 bases, J lost 8 bases, and 10 bases lay in between. The germline V gene encodes CDR1 MNHNS and CDR2 SASEGT. The CDR3 consists of 13 residues. CDR3: CASSKMGDSPLHF. The CDR3, as DNA: TGTGCCAGCAGTAAAATGGGGGATTCACCCCTCCACTTT.

The chain employs TRBV6-5 and TRBJ2-7, with D unclear. Deletions cut 4 bases from V and 8 bases from J, with 24 bases between. The CDR3 has 16 residues. Looked up from germline, CDR1 is MNHEY and CDR2 is SVGAGI. CDR3 bases: TGTGCCAGCAGTTCTTCCTACGTCGTGGACCCCTTAAAGCAGTACGTC. Its protein product is CASSSSYVVDPLKQYV.

J is TRBJ1-6 and V is TRBV4-2; D is undetermined. The CDR3 is 15 amino acids. The germline gives CDR1 LGHNA, CDR2 YNFKEQ. The ends were cut back, 1 base at V and 6 bases at J, with 10 bases in the middle. CDR3 DNA: TGTGCCAGCAGCCAAGTCCTTGGGATTAATTCACCCCTCCACTTT. It specifies CASSQVLGINSPLHF.

The J gene is TRBJ1-6, the V gene TRBV12-3 or TRBV12-4; D uncertain. The CDR3 runs 15 residues. V was clipped by 6 bases and J by 7 bases, with 16 bases between them. CDR3 loop: CASSPWKGINSPLHF. The DNA for the CDR3 is TGTGCCAGCAGCCCTTGGAAAGGGATCAATTCACCCCTCCACTTT.

The chain recombines TRBV5-4 with TRBJ2-2; 7 nucleotides line up with TRBD2. Losses at the gene ends were 0 bases for V and 4 bases for J; bases not matched to a gene: 3. Looked up from germline, CDR1 is SGHNT and CDR2 is YYREEE (reference sequence). CDR3 length: 15 amino acids. The CDR3 protein is CASSLAGRVTGELFF. CDR3 in DNA: TGTGCCAGCAGCTTGGCGGGGAGGGTCACCGGGGAGCTGTTTTTT. The full variable domain, its missing parts supplied by reference TRBV5-4 and TRBJ2-2, is ETGVTQSPTHLIKTRGQQVTLRCSSQSGHNTVSWYQQALGQGPQFIFQYYREEENGRGNFPPRFSGLQFPNYSSELNVNALELDDSALYLCASSLAGRVTGELFFGEGSRLTVL.

This clonotype was seen just once. The CDR3 is CSARLVYEQYV. The CDR3 nucleotides read TGCAGTGCTAGACTCGTCTACGAGCAGTACGTC. V gene TRBV20-1 combines with J gene TRBJ2-7; D is uncertain. Germline CDR1 reads DFQATT; CDR2 reads SNEGSKA (reference sequence). The CDR3 sequence is 11 residues long. V lost 2 bases, J lost 3 bases, and 5 bases lay in between.

This chain uses TRBV29-1 with TRBJ2-3; the D gene is possibly TRBD1 (5 bases). The germline V gene encodes CDR1 SQVTM and CDR2 ANQGSEA. The V end lost 5 bases, the J end lost 2 bases, and 11 bases lay between the germline ends. The CDR3 runs to 13 residues. The CDR3 DNA reads TGCAGCGTTCACGGACACATCACAGATACGCAGTATTTT. It specifies CSVHGHITDTQYF.

This chain connects TRBV5-1 to TRBJ1-6; D ambiguous. V was cut by 2 bases and J by 3 bases, with 6 bases left in between. CDR1 and CDR2 (germline): SGHRS, YFSETQ. This CDR3 has 14 residues. For the CDR3, the DNA is TGCGCCAGCAGCTTCGGGAACTATAATTCACCCCTCCACTTT. Translation gives CASSFGNYNSPLHF.

A single count supports this clonotype. The rearrangement links TRBV12-3 or TRBV12-4 to TRBJ2-7, with D possibly matching TRBD2 (5 bases). CDR3 length: 15 residues. The V end lost 4 bases, the J end lost 6 bases, and 19 bases lay between the germline ends. The CDR3: CASSSETGWSAEQYF. The CDR3 DNA reads TGTGCCAGCAGTTCCGAGACGGGATGGAGTGCCGAGCAGTACTTC.

The chain is built from TRBV4-3 and TRBJ1-4; 7 bases align to TRBD1. In germline, CDR1 is LGHNA, CDR2 YSLEER. The CDR3 extends over 15 amino acids. V lost 4 bases, J lost 4 bases, and 6 bases stayed unmatched. The CDR3 here is CASSRGTAHNEKLFF. CDR3 DNA: TGCGCCAGCAGCCGAGGGACAGCGCATAATGAAAAACTGTTTTTT.

The chain joins TRBV6-1 to TRBJ1-6; D may be TRBD1 (5 bases). The V gene's germline CDR1 is MNHNS and CDR2 SASEGT. The CDR3 spans 13 residues. V lost 6 bases and J 8 bases, leaving 11 bases between the germline ends. The CDR3 protein is CASSGTSDSPLHF. The CDR3 region has the DNA TGTGCCAGCAGCGGGACCTCCGATTCACCCCTCCACTTT.

CDR3 residues: CASSFSGGLTYEQYF. The CDR3 DNA reads TGTGCCAGCAGTTTTAGCGGGGGGCTAACCTACGAGCAGTACTTC. This chain links TRBV27 with TRBJ2-7; 10 bases align to TRBD2. In germline, CDR1 is MNHEY, CDR2 SMNVEV (reference sequence). The CDR3 is 15 residues long. V shed 3 bases and J 2 bases; nucleotides not matched to a gene: 4.

The chain joins TRBV7-3 to TRBJ2-1; possible D gene TRBD1, 6 bases. The CDR3 sequence is 9 residues long. Trimming stripped 10 bases from V and 12 bases from J, with 10 bases between. Germline CDR1 and CDR2: SGHTA and FQGTGA. Here the CDR3 reads CAIPTGQFF. CDR3 DNA: TGTGCCATCCCGACAGGGCAGTTCTTC.

Here the CDR3 reads CASSQASRGAQETQYF. CDR3 nucleotides: TGCGCCAGCAGCCAAGCTTCCAGGGGGGCCCAAGAGACCCAGTACTTC. The rearrangement joins TRBV4-1 to TRBJ2-5; perhaps TRBD1 as D (7 bases). CDR1 MGHRA and CDR2 YSYEKL come from the germline V gene. The V end lost 1 base, the J end lost 1 base, and 13 bases lay between the germline ends. The CDR3 consists of 16 residues.

Only a few counts were recorded for this clonotype. The CDR3 coding sequence is TGTGCCAGCAGCCCGATGGACAGGGGGCCGGAGACCCAGTACTTC. Amino acid sequence: CASSPMDRGPETQYF. This chain connects TRBV7-2 to TRBJ2-5, with TRBD1 identical over 11 bases. With V trimmed by 5 bases and J by 5 bases, 7 bases remained unmatched. The germline CDR1 and CDR2 sequences are SGHTA and FQGNSA. This CDR3 is 15 amino acids long.

This clonotype was counted a few times. In DNA form, the CDR3 reads TGTGCCACAACAGCACCGGGCTATGGCTACACCTTC. Encoded protein: CATTAPGYGYTF. The chain has TRBV6-6 and TRBJ1-2; D unresolved. V lost 10 bases, J lost 4 bases, and 13 bases lay in between. The CDR3 length is 12 residues. Germline values: CDR1 MNHNY, CDR2 SVGAGI (reference sequence).

The chain links TRBV5-1 to TRBJ2-1; 11 positions agree with TRBD2. CDR3 length: 16 amino acids. V dropped 4 bases and J dropped 2; count of bases not matched to a gene: 5. Germline loops: CDR1 SGHRS, CDR2 YFSETQ. The CDR3 spells CASSLTSGGTYNEQFF. In nucleotides, the CDR3 is TGCGCCAGCAGCCTAACTAGCGGGGGAACCTACAATGAGCAGTTCTTC. Supplemented by reference TRBV5-1 and TRBJ2-1, the full variable domain reads KAGVTQTPRYLIKTRGQQVTLSCSPISGHRSVSWYQQTPGQGLQFLFEYFSETQRNKGNFPGRFSGRQFSNSRSEMNVSTLELGDSALYLCASSLTSGGTYNEQFFGPGTRLTVL.

The V gene is TRBV5-1, the J gene TRBJ1-1; perhaps TRBD1 as D (5 bases). Germline-derived CDR1 and CDR2 are SGHRS and YFSETQ. The ends were cut back, 1 base at V and 6 bases at J, with 13 bases in the middle. This CDR3 contains 14 residues. Written as DNA, the CDR3 is TGCGCCAGCAGCTTGACCGCAGGGAGTCCTGAAGCTTTCTTT. Translating gives CASSLTAGSPEAFF.

This clonotype was detected a few times. The chain carries TRBV15 and TRBJ2-7; D possibly matches TRBD1 or TRBD2 (5 bases each). The ends were cut back, 0 bases at V and 7 bases at J, with 10 bases in the middle. Germline CDR1 LNHNV, CDR2 YYDKDF (reference sequence). This CDR3 is 13 amino acids long. The CDR3 DNA reads as TGTGCCACCAGCAGAGATTTGGGGGATGAGCAGTACGTC. Protein product: CATSRDLGDEQYV.